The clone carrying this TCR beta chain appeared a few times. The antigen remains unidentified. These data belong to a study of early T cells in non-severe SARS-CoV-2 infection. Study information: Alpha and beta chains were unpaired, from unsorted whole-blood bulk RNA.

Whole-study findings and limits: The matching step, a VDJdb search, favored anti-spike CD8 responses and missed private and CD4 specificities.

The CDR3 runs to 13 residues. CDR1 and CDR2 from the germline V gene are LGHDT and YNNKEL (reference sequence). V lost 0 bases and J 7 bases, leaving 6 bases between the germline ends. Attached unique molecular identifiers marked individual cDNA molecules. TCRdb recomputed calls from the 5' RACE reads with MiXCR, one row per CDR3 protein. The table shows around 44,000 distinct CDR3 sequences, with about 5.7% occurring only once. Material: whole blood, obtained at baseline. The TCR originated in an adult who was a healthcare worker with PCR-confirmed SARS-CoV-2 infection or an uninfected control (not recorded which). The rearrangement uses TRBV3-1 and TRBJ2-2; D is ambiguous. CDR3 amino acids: CASSQEYSGELFF. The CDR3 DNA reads TGTGCCAGCAGCCAAGAGTATAGCGGGGAGCTGTTTTTT.